The 19 T cell receptor beta chains given below trace back to one sample, sequenced in a study of OX40 agonist ivuxolimab in advanced cancers. Profiling relied on immunoSEQ multiplex PCR, and the TCRdb table lists in-frame clones only, not all of them. The data hold 50,000 to 70,000 clones, with over 80% observed a single time. Sequencing was performed on CD4+ or CD8+ T cells sorted from blood, taken in a trial of the OX40 agonist ivuxolimab. These receptors all come from an adult with an advanced solid tumor such as melanoma, head and neck, liver or kidney cancer.

The J gene is TRBJ1-2, the V gene TRBV9; 10 bases are a match to TRBD1. The CDR3 is made up of 16 amino acids. Looked up from germline, CDR1 is SGDLS and CDR2 is YYNGEE. V lost 2 bases, J lost 4 bases, and 8 bases stayed unmatched. The CDR3 is CASSVGGTGDRYGYTF. CDR3 coding DNA: TGTGCCAGCAGCGTTGGGGGGACAGGGGACCGCTATGGCTACACCTTC.

This chain joins TRBV30 and TRBJ1-1, with D possibly TRBD1 on 5 matching bases. The CDR3 length is 14 residues. CDR1 and CDR2 (germline): GTSNPN, SVGIG (reference sequence). Deletions cut 7 bases from V and 1 base from J, with 16 bases between. CDR3 nucleotides: TGTGCCTCCCCATCCGACAGTCAGAACACTGAAGCTTTCTTT. It encodes CASPSDSQNTEAFF.

This chain connects TRBV5-6 to TRBJ1-2; D ambiguous. With 2 bases removed from V and 3 bases from J, the gap between germline ends came to 8 bases. The CDR3 contains 13 residues. Germline-derived CDR1 and CDR2 are SGHDT and YYEEEE. The CDR3 region has the DNA TGTGCCAGCAGCTTTCCCGTCCACTATGGCTACACCTTC. Protein product: CASSFPVHYGYTF.

The J gene is TRBJ1-1, the V gene TRBV5-1; D unclear. Looked up from germline, CDR1 is SGHRS and CDR2 is YFSETQ. With 2 bases removed from V and 0 bases from J, the gap between germline ends came to 8 bases. The CDR3 has 14 residues. The CDR3 DNA reads TGCGCCAGCAGCTTCGACGGGATGAACACTGAAGCTTTCTTT. Translating gives CASSFDGMNTEAFF.

The rearrangement links TRBV7-8 to TRBJ1-6; 8 bases line up with TRBD1. J was trimmed by 9 bases and V by 7 bases; bases with no gene match: 11. The germline CDR1 and CDR2 sequences are SGHVS and FQNEAQ. CDR3 length: 15 residues. DNA of the CDR3: TGTGCCAGCACCCGGGACAGGTTGAAGCCTTCACCCCTCCACTTT. Its translation: CASTRDRLKPSPLHF.

The CDR3 sequence: CASSPSSGWDSYGYTF. The CDR3 coding sequence is TGTGCCAGCTCACCCTCTTCAGGGTGGGACAGCTATGGCTACACCTTC. This sequence joins TRBV18 and TRBJ1-2; TRBD1 matches at 7 bases. The CDR3 length is 16 residues. Germline assignment: CDR1 KGHSH and CDR2 LQKENI. J lost 4 bases, V lost 3 bases, and 11 bases had no gene match.

The chain uses TRBV5-1 and TRBJ2-1, with no clear D. Germline V gives CDR1 SGHRS, CDR2 YFSETQ. This CDR3 is 13 amino acids long. Trimming stripped 1 base from V and 8 bases from J, with 10 bases between. The DNA for the CDR3 is TGCGCCAGCAGCTTGAGGCCTGTCGATGAGCAGTTCTTC. It encodes CASSLRPVDEQFF.

V is TRBV6-6 and J is TRBJ2-1; 7 bases are a match to TRBD1. CDR3 length equals 14 residues. The germline gives CDR1 MNHNY, CDR2 SVGAGI (reference sequence). V shed 6 bases, J shed 7 bases, and the junction held 9 bases outside the gene matches. The CDR3 DNA is TGTGCCAGCAGAATCGACAGGGTTGTTAATGAGCAGTTCTTC. Amino acid sequence: CASRIDRVVNEQFF.

This clone came up once. This chain joins TRBV11-1 and TRBJ2-5, with TRBD1 matching 8 bases. Trimming took 5 bases from V and 5 from J; bases not matched to a gene: 4. CDR1 is SGHAT and CDR2 is FQDESV in the germline V gene (reference sequence). The CDR3 totals 13 residues. CDR3 nucleotide sequence: TGTGCCAGCAGCGTCTGGACAGGGGAGACCCAGTACTTC. It translates to CASSVWTGETQYF.

In this sample, this clone turned up a few times. This chain uses TRBV13 with TRBJ2-2; TRBD1 matches 8 bases. In germline, CDR1 is PRHDT, CDR2 FYEKMQ (reference sequence). The V and J ends lost 4 bases and 0 bases, in that order; junction bases with no gene match: 4. The CDR3 extends over 16 amino acids. Here the CDR3 DNA reads TGTGCCAGCAGCTATAACAGGGGGGCGAACACCGGGGAGCTGTTTTTT. It specifies CASSYNRGANTGELFF. The full variable domain, completed using reference TRBV13 and TRBJ2-2, is AAGVIQSPRHLIKEKRETATLKCYPIPRHDTVYWYQQGPGQDPQFLISFYEKMQSDKGSIPDRFSAQQFSDYHSELNMSSLELGDSALYFCASSYNRGANTGELFFGEGSRLTVL.

This sequence joins TRBV6-1 and TRBJ2-7; possible D gene TRBD1, 5 bases. Germline lookup yields CDR1 MNHNS and CDR2 SASEGT. CDR3 length: 12 amino acids. The V gene lost 4 bases and the J gene lost 2 bases, with 6 bases spanning the gap. CDR3 sequence: CASSGGAYEQYF. CDR3 DNA: TGTGCCAGCAGTGGGGGCGCCTACGAGCAGTACTTC.

CDR3 protein: CASSPTGTPNTEAFF. The CDR3 bases are TGCGCCAGCAGCCCCACCGGGACACCTAACACTGAAGCTTTCTTT. The gene calls are TRBV4-3 and TRBJ1-1; possible D gene TRBD1, 6 bases. The CDR3 sequence is 15 residues long. Germline V lookup: CDR1 LGHNA, CDR2 YSLEER. Trimming took 4 bases from V and 2 from J, leaving 14 bases between them.

Worth noting for this clone: The sample contains more than one DNA sequence encoding this CDR3. The V call is TRBV5-6, the J call TRBJ2-5; D not resolved. Deletions cut 4 bases from V and 2 bases from J, with 3 bases between. Germline values: CDR1 SGHDT, CDR2 YYEEEE. The CDR3 extends over 11 amino acids. CDR3 DNA sequence: TGTGCCAGCAGCCGACAAGAGACCCAGTACTTC. Its translation is CASSRQETQYF.

The chain has TRBV5-1 and TRBJ1-4; TRBD1 might be the D (5 bases). The CDR3 has 15 amino acids. V lost 2 bases and J lost 6, with 14 bases in between. Germline CDR1 reads SGHRS; CDR2 reads YFSETQ. CDR3: CASSLSGPRDEKLFF. CDR3 nucleotide sequence: TGCGCCAGCAGCTTATCCGGGCCCAGGGATGAAAAACTGTTTTTT.

J is TRBJ1-2 and V is TRBV10-3, with D possibly TRBD1 on 6 matching bases. Deletions cut 10 bases from V and 4 bases from J, with 13 bases between. The CDR3 is 12 residues long. Germline V gene sequence: CDR1 ENHRY, CDR2 SYGVKD. CDR3 region: CATTGPFYGYTF. Written as DNA, the CDR3 is TGTGCCACTACAGGGCCCTTCTATGGCTACACCTTC.

The chain recombines TRBV4-3 with TRBJ2-3, with TRBD1 identical over 7 bases. Germline CDR1 reads LGHNA; CDR2 reads YSLEER. The CDR3 consists of 15 residues. Trimming at V came to 4 bases and at J to 1 base, leaving 5 bases not matched to a gene. The CDR3 here is CASSREQGRTDTQYF. For the CDR3, the DNA is TGCGCCAGCAGCCGAGAACAGGGGCGCACAGATACGCAGTATTTT.

The chain couples TRBV4-2 to TRBJ2-5; 8 nucleotides match TRBD2. CDR1 and CDR2 (germline): LGHNA, YNFKEQ. The length of the CDR3 is 16 residues. The J segment lost 5 bases and the V segment lost 4 bases, leaving 12 bases of the junction unmatched. The CDR3 DNA reads as TGTGCCAGCAGCCCGGGCGGGAGGACCGAGGGCGAGACCCAGTACTTC. The encoded protein is CASSPGGRTEGETQYF.

This clone came up once. The V gene is TRBV19, the J gene TRBJ2-2; possibly TRBD2 for D (5 bases). V lost 5 bases, J lost 6 bases, and 13 bases lay in between. The germline V gene encodes CDR1 LNHDA and CDR2 SQIVND (reference sequence). The CDR3 length is 14 residues. CDR3: CASSLQERAGELFF. CDR3 in DNA: TGTGCCAGTAGTCTCCAGGAGAGGGCCGGGGAGCTGTTTTTT.

V gene TRBV6-5 combines with J gene TRBJ1-5; D not certain. The CDR3 is 15 residues long. V lost 5 bases and J lost 0, with 11 bases in between. Germline CDR1 is MNHEY and CDR2 is SVGAGI. The CDR3 is CASSLWLDSNQPQHF. As DNA, the CDR3 is TGTGCCAGCAGTCTATGGTTGGATAGCAATCAGCCCCAGCATTTT.